This T cell receptor beta chain was identified in a study of shared clonotypes between healthy human individuals. From germline, CDR1 is LNHDA and CDR2 SQIVND (reference sequence). V was pared by 5 bases and J by 6 bases, with 14 bases of the junction left unmatched. This CDR3 is built from 18 residues. With respect to this clone: Antigen: not known.

Study outcomes and limitations: The authors sampled blood alone, and tissue repertoires likely differ.

The assay ran at deep level. Each subset's genomic DNA was split evenly across several immunoSEQ plates. Each replicate PCR on the sorted subsets used about 0.2 ug DNA (about 30,000 T cell genomes). Generated by immunoSEQ multiplex PCR, the TCRdb table keeps only in-frame clones and is missing some. The table records hundreds of thousands of clones, around 73% of them present only once. The clonotype comes from a woman younger than 45 in good health. The chain combines TRBV19 with TRBJ2-1; 12 nucleotides agree with TRBD2. The sample taken for sequencing was memory CD4+ T cells sorted from blood. Stated subset: CD45RA-negative fraction. The CDR3 region has the DNA TGTGCCAGTAGTTCCGGTGGCTCTAGCGGGAGGGGAGGCAATGAGCAGTTCTTC. Protein product: CASSSGGSSGRGGNEQFF.